The present TCR beta chain was sequenced within a study of T-cell reconstitution after alpha-beta-depleted transplantation in children. Library preparation (for TCRbeta) was performed with unique molecular identifiers. TCRdb redid the calling of the PCR reads with MiXCR, one entry per CDR3 protein. Of fewer than 400,000 distinct CDR3 sequences in the sample, 20% were seen once. The table lists this clonotype with many counts. The sequence derives from a human donor who donated a stem cell graft to a child with acute myeloid leukemia. Sequenced material: PBMCs from the stem cell graft donor, taken from the stem cell graft.

The CDR3 bases are TGTGCCACCTGGACAGCCTACTATGGCTACACCTTC. Residues: CATWTAYYGYTF. V usage is TRBV10-3 and J usage is TRBJ1-2, with D perhaps TRBD1 (6 bases). V was pared by 10 bases and J by 3 bases, with 12 bases between. The CDR3 spans 12 residues. CDR1 ENHRY and CDR2 SYGVKD come from the germline V gene.